A single sample is the source of the 8 T cell receptor beta chains below, sequenced in a study of cytomegalovirus exposure and HLA in healthy donors (dated by TCRdb to 2016 to 2017). Library generation was performed with the immunoSEQ multiplex PCR assay. The multiplex PCR relied on a mix of 60 forward primers for TCR Vbeta segments and 13 reverse primers for TCR Jbeta segments. Imported from immuneACCESS, the table was reduced by TCRdb to in-frame sequences with V and J called. These copies leave out some clones; in studies compared against another copy, an unresolved V gene accounts for under half, and the cause of the remainder is not known. Present in this sample are some 150,000 clones, roughly 78% of which were seen just once. Under 3% of the sample is taken by the ten largest. The specimen sequenced was PBMCs. The receptors come from a man between 40 and 49 years old in good health and CMV-seropositive.

The chain joins TRBV14 to TRBJ1-1, with D unclear. Germline V CDR1 and CDR2: SGHDN, FVKESK. V dropped 4 bases and J dropped 2 bases, with 5 bases sitting between them. CDR3 length equals 12 residues. CDR3 loop: CASSRGNTEAFF. The CDR3 coding sequence is TGTGCCAGCAGCCGCGGCAACACTGAAGCTTTCTTT.

The chain uses TRBV5-1 and TRBJ2-3; 7 bases map to TRBD2. V shed 1 base and J 0 bases; nucleotides not matched to a gene: 14. The germline V gene has CDR1 SGHRS and CDR2 YFSETQ. The CDR3 has 19 residues. This CDR3 reads CASSLYYVASGLSTDTQYF. The CDR3 DNA follows: TGCGCCAGCAGCTTGTATTATGTGGCTAGCGGACTTAGCACAGATACGCAGTATTTT.

The chain carries TRBV2 and TRBJ2-7; 9 positions agree with TRBD1. CDR1 SNHLY and CDR2 FYNNEI come from the germline V gene. V was clipped by 0 bases and J by 2 bases; unmatched bases: 2. The CDR3 spans 15 residues. The chain's CDR3 is CASSEAGTGTYEQYF. CDR3 coding DNA: TGTGCCAGCAGTGAAGCAGGGACAGGGACCTACGAGCAGTACTTC.

The chain uses TRBV27 and TRBJ2-5, with TRBD2 matching over 13 bases. In germline, CDR1 is MNHEY, CDR2 SMNVEV (reference sequence). This CDR3 spans 18 amino acids. V lost 5 bases to trimming and J lost 5 bases; unmatched junction nucleotides: 14. This CDR3 is CASSPKPLTSGRRETQYF. The CDR3 DNA reads TGTGCCAGCAGTCCCAAACCCCTGACTAGCGGGAGGCGGGAGACCCAGTACTTC.

This clone has more than one count but fewer than ten. The chain carries TRBV7-7 and TRBJ2-3, with 11 positions matching TRBD2. Germline-derived CDR1 and CDR2 are SSHAT and FNYEAQ (reference sequence). This CDR3 spans 18 amino acids. J gave up 3 bases and V 2 bases, and 10 bases lay outside the gene matches. Here the CDR3 reads CASSLNPLAGGVTDTQYF. The CDR3 coding sequence is TGTGCCAGCAGCTTAAATCCGCTAGCGGGAGGCGTAACAGATACGCAGTATTTT.

In regard to this clone: The junction departs from the called germline gene at one end, perhaps through a read error. The chain carries TRBV7-9 and TRBJ2-7; a weak D match, TRBD1 (5 bases). The germline V gene encodes CDR1 SEHNR and CDR2 FQNEAQ (reference sequence). The length of the CDR3 is 14 residues. CDR3 in DNA: TGTTCCAGCAGCTTAGAAGGGGCCACCCCCGAGCAGTACTTC. The encoded protein is CSSSLEGATPEQYF.

This clone was seen a handful of times. The chain joins TRBV7-3 to TRBJ2-1, with 10 bases matching TRBD2. From germline, CDR1 is SGHTA and CDR2 FQGTGA. V lost 2 bases to trimming and J lost 9 bases; unmatched junction nucleotides: 7. The CDR3 has 15 residues. The CDR3 DNA reads as TGTGCCAGCAGCTTAGTGGCTAGCGGGAGCGGTGAGCAGTTCTTC. This translates into CASSLVASGSGEQFF. The full variable domain, its missing parts supplied by reference TRBV7-3 and TRBJ2-1, is GAGVSQTPSNKVTEKGKYVELRCDPISGHTALYWYRQSLGQGPEFLIYFQGTGAADDSGLPNDRFFAVRPEGSVSTLKIQRTERGDSAVYLCASSLVASGSGEQFFGPGTRLTVL.

The chain is built from TRBV7-3 and TRBJ2-1; D unresolved. From germline, CDR1 is SGHTA and CDR2 FQGTGA. Trimming removed 5 bases from V and 0 bases from J, with 11 bases in between. CDR3 size: 15 residues. For the CDR3, the DNA is TGTGCCAGCAGCCCCGGTCCCGGCTCCTACAATGAGCAGTTCTTC. It codes for CASSPGPGSYNEQFF.